This T cell receptor (beta chain) was identified during a study of identical twins. Concerning this clonotype: What it binds is not known.

TCRdb reprocessed the 5' RACE reads via MiXCR and lists one record per CDR3 protein. The sample consists of 1.5 million to 2 million distinct CDR3 sequences, roughly 35% of them appearing once. Every donor was a healthy Caucasian. Germline V gives CDR1 LGHNA, CDR2 YNFKEQ. The CDR3 covers 16 residues. Trimming removed 4 bases at V and 1 base at J, with 13 bases between. Whole-study results and caveats: Abundant cord blood beta clonotypes carried fewer insertions; memory repertoires showed none. Models underestimated out-of-frame TCR alpha sharing in monozygotic twins.

What was sequenced was cord blood. The clonotype was recovered from a newborn girl in good health. The chain joins TRBV4-2 to TRBJ2-2, with D possibly matching TRBD2 (6 bases). CDR3 sequence (DNA): TGTGCCAGCAGCCGGGGTTTTAGCGGGAACACCGGGGAGCTGTTTTTT. As protein: CASSRGFSGNTGELFF.